The 29 T cell receptor beta chains below were found in one sample sequenced in a study of metastatic and nonmetastatic thyroid tumors. Before thyroid surgery, none of the patients had received any treatment. TCRdb recomputed clones from the PCR reads via MiXCR. The sample contains about 36,000 clones, 20% to 25% of which appear only once. The material sequenced was blood. The receptors were sampled from a female donor with papillary thyroid cancer or a benign thyroid nodule (not recorded which). Some clones in this sample may be carry-over from other donors' samples.

This clone came up many times. The chain couples TRBV27 to TRBJ2-3, with D maybe TRBD2 (5 bases). This CDR3 contains 13 residues. CDR1 MNHEY and CDR2 SMNVEV come from the germline V gene (reference sequence). Trimming took off 3 bases at V and 9 bases at J, with 13 bases between the two ends. The CDR3 is CASSFPQTGTQYF. The CDR3 region has the DNA TGTGCCAGCAGTTTCCCCCAGACGGGGACGCAGTATTTT.

Concerning this clone itself: Just one base apart from a much larger clone, this may be a read error. The same CDR3 also results from other DNA sequences found in this sample. This chain uses TRBV18 with TRBJ1-1; D gene uncertain. CDR3 length: 13 residues. Germline-derived CDR1 and CDR2 are KGHSH and LQKENI. Trimming took off 5 bases at V and 1 base at J, with 8 bases between the two ends. The chain's CDR3 is CASSRTGNTEAFF. The CDR3 DNA follows: TGTGCCAGCTCAAGGACTGGGAACACTGAAGCTTTCTTT.

The chain has TRBV9 and TRBJ1-5, with D possibly being TRBD1 (5 bases). Germline V gives CDR1 SGDLS, CDR2 YYNGEE. The CDR3 has 15 amino acids. Trimming took off 9 bases at V and 4 bases at J, with 20 bases between the two ends. Here the CDR3 reads CANSVDGGSNQPQHF. Written as DNA, the CDR3 is TGTGCCAATAGCGTAGATGGGGGAAGTAATCAGCCCCAGCATTTT.

A word on this clone: Relative to the germline gene, one junction end is altered; a read error may explain this. This chain uses TRBV5-1 with TRBJ2-5, with unresolved D. CDR1 is SGHRS, CDR2 YFSETQ, per germline. The CDR3 runs 15 residues. CDR3 region: CANSLRDSGIKTQYF. As DNA, the CDR3 is TGCGCCAACAGCCTCCGAGACTCGGGTATAAAGACCCAGTACTTC.

Concerning this clone: One end of the junction varies from germline; a read error may be responsible. The rearrangement uses TRBV10-3 and TRBJ2-6; TRBD1 is a possible D gene (5 bases). This CDR3 contains 13 residues. Germline CDR1 reads ENHRY; CDR2 reads SYGVKD. The CDR3 nucleotides read TGTGCCATCACTGGGTATGGGGCCAAAGTCCTGACTTTC. Translating it yields CAITGYGAKVLTF.

As concerns this clone: With a much larger clone just one base away, this may be a read error. The chain links TRBV20-1 to TRBJ2-1; TRBD2 agrees at 9 bases. V trimming: 6 bases; J trimming: 9 bases; junction bases outside the gene matches: 18. Per germline, CDR1 DFQATT and CDR2 SNEGSKA (reference sequence). There are 16 residues in the CDR3. As DNA, the CDR3 is TGCAGTGCCGGAAGGGTCGGGACTAGCTGGAGTAGTGAGCAGTTCTTC. Translation gives CSAGRVGTSWSSEQFF.

Many counts were recorded for this clone. The chain uses TRBV5-1 and TRBJ2-1; the D is unclear. Trimming removed 3 bases from V and 4 bases from J, with 8 bases in between. This CDR3 has 13 amino acids. The germline V gene has CDR1 SGHRS and CDR2 YFSETQ. This CDR3 reads CASSWPSYNEQFF. CDR3 DNA: TGCGCCAGCAGCTGGCCGAGTTACAATGAGCAGTTCTTC.

This clone was recorded many times. The J gene is TRBJ1-1, the V gene TRBV25-1; D is undetermined. Between the trimmed V and J ends, which lost 7 bases and 6 bases, there was a span of 18 bases. The CDR3 extends over 14 amino acids. Germline V gene data show CDR1 as MGHDK and CDR2 as SYGVNS. The CDR3 sequence is CASKSSAGTSEAFF. CDR3 nucleotide sequence: TGTGCCAGCAAGTCGAGCGCTGGTACCTCTGAAGCTTTCTTT.

This chain uses TRBV20-1 with TRBJ1-2, with D possibly matching TRBD1 (5 bases). The ends were cut back, 0 bases at V and 4 bases at J, with 15 bases in the middle. Germline V lookup: CDR1 DFQATT, CDR2 SNEGSKA (reference sequence). The CDR3 spans 15 residues. The CDR3 spells CSARDSRGGFYGYTF. CDR3 bases: TGCAGTGCTAGAGATTCTCGTGGGGGATTCTATGGCTACACCTTC.

This clone was counted ten times or more. The chain links TRBV5-1 to TRBJ2-7; 12 positions match TRBD2. From germline, CDR1 is SGHRS and CDR2 YFSETQ. The CDR3 is made up of 16 amino acids. J lost 4 bases, V lost 0 bases, and 5 bases had no gene match. DNA for the CDR3: TGCGCCAGCAGCTTGGGGACTAGCGGGATAATTTACGAGCAGTACTTC. Translation gives CASSLGTSGIIYEQYF.

This clone was observed a few times. This chain uses TRBV6-5 with TRBJ2-7, with 8 bases lining up with TRBD2. The V and J ends lost 0 bases and 6 bases, in that order; junction bases with no gene match: 10. CDR1 MNHEY and CDR2 SVGAGI come from the germline V gene. The CDR3 loop spans 16 amino acids. In DNA, the CDR3 is TGTGCCAGCAGTTACTCGAGAACGGGAGGGCCTGGCGAGCAGTACTTC. As protein: CASSYSRTGGPGEQYF.

This clone has at least ten counts. The chain carries TRBV11-2 and TRBJ2-3, with D hard to call. Between the trimmed V and J ends, which lost 2 bases and 4 bases, there was a span of 10 bases. The CDR3 sequence is 14 residues long. Germline CDR1 reads SGHAT; CDR2 reads FQNNGV. Here the CDR3 DNA reads TGTGCCAGCAGCTTAATGATGGGTTCAGATACGCAGTATTTT. Its protein is CASSLMMGSDTQYF.

V gene TRBV5-1 combines with J gene TRBJ1-2; 12 nucleotides line up with TRBD1. J was trimmed by 7 bases and V by 2 bases; bases with no gene match: 9. Germline CDR1 SGHRS, CDR2 YFSETQ. The CDR3 extends over 16 amino acids. The CDR3 coding sequence is TGCGCCAGCAGCTTTCTCCCGGGACAGGGGGCAGGTGGCTACACCTTC. It specifies CASSFLPGQGAGGYTF.

The CDR3 DNA reads TGCAGTGCTAGCCGTAGGACCTCGAACACTGAAGCTTTCTTT. Its translation is CSASRRTSNTEAFF. V gene TRBV20-1 combines with J gene TRBJ1-1; the D is unclear. The CDR3 has 14 amino acids. Germline CDR1 DFQATT, CDR2 SNEGSKA (reference sequence). V dropped 3 bases and J dropped 1 base, with 12 bases sitting between them.

On this clone: The junction shows a germline mismatch at one end, possibly a read error. The rearrangement joins TRBV19 to TRBJ1-1; 10 bases are shared with TRBD1. This CDR3 has 16 residues. Germline V gene data show CDR1 as LNHDA and CDR2 as SQIVND (reference sequence). This chain's CDR3 is CASGPGQGFSNTESFF. Here the CDR3 DNA reads TGTGCCAGCGGACCGGGACAGGGGTTTTCTAACACTGAATCTTTCTTT.

This clone has at least ten counts. The same CDR3 can be traced to other DNA sequences in this sample. The rearrangement links TRBV5-5 to TRBJ2-2, with 12 positions matching TRBD1. With 3 bases clipped from V and 4 bases from J, the junction kept 1 base outside the gene matches. Germline lookup yields CDR1 SGHKS and CDR2 YYEKEE (reference sequence). CDR3 length: 15 amino acids. The CDR3 region is CASSWGQGATGELFF. CDR3 DNA sequence: TGTGCCAGCAGCTGGGGACAGGGGGCCACCGGGGAGCTGTTTTTT. Full variable domain (remainder filled in from reference TRBV5-5 and TRBJ2-2): DAGVTQSPTHLIKTRGQQVTLRCSPISGHKSVSWYQQVLGQGPQFIFQYYEKEERGRGNFPDRFSARQFPNYSSELNVNALLLGDSALYLCASSWGQGATGELFFGEGSRLTVL.

Remarks on this clone: A read error may explain this, as a much larger clone is one base away. The J gene is TRBJ1-1, the V gene TRBV7-9; no firm D call. V shed 7 bases and J shed 5 bases, with 11 bases lying between them. The CDR3 contains 12 residues. Germline values: CDR1 SEHNR, CDR2 FQNEAQ (reference sequence). CDR3 residues: CASNPSNTEAFF. CDR3 coding DNA: TGTGCCAGCAACCCGAGTAATACTGAAGCTTTCTTT. The complete variable domain, with remaining parts taken from reference TRBV7-9 and TRBJ1-1, reads DTGVSQNPRHKITKRGQNVTFRCDPISEHNRLYWYRQTLGQGPEFLTYFQNEAQLEKSRLLSDRFSAERPKGSFSTLEIQRTEQGDSAMYLCASNPSNTEAFFGQGTRLTVV.

This chain uses TRBV9 with TRBJ2-1; 10 positions match TRBD2. CDR3 length: 19 amino acids. With 0 bases clipped from V and 5 bases from J, the junction kept 14 bases outside the gene matches. CDR1 and CDR2 from the germline V gene are SGDLS and YYNGEE. CDR3 region: CASSVVGGIGGLADNEQFF. In nucleotides, the CDR3 is TGTGCCAGCAGCGTAGTTGGTGGGATCGGCGGACTAGCGGACAATGAGCAGTTCTTC.

V gene TRBV7-3 combines with J gene TRBJ2-3; D is unresolved. Trimming shortened V by 5 bases and J by 3 bases, and 21 bases separated the two germline ends. The germline V gene encodes CDR1 SGHTA and CDR2 FQGTGA. The CDR3 runs 17 residues. For the CDR3, the DNA is TGTGCCAGCAGCCCCGGCGTGATCTTACGGTGGACAGATACGCAGTATTTT. Amino acids: CASSPGVILRWTDTQYF.

The chain links TRBV28 to TRBJ1-5; TRBD1 might be the D (5 bases). V gave up 6 bases and J gave up 9 bases, with 21 bases separating them. The length of the CDR3 is 15 residues. Germline V gene data show CDR1 as MDHEN and CDR2 as SYDVKM. CDR3 in DNA: TGTGCCAGCAGCCAAACCCGGGGACGGGAAAGGCCCCAGCATTTT. Amino acid sequence: CASSQTRGRERPQHF.

This clone occurred many times. This may be a read error: a much more frequent sequence differs by one nucleotide. The conserved closing phenylalanine or tryptophan is absent in this CDR3, likely reflecting a read error. The V and J genes are TRBV28 and TRBJ2-7; D call uncertain. V gave up 1 base and J gave up 3 bases, with 13 bases separating them. The CDR3 loop spans 15 amino acids. Per germline, CDR1 MDHEN and CDR2 SYDVKM. The CDR3 coding sequence is TGTGCCAGCAGTTTATTCCGGATGGAAGACTACGAGCAGTACCTC. Its protein is CASSLFRMEDYEQYL.

For this clone: A much larger clonotype is one base distant, so this may be a read error. The chain combines TRBV9 with TRBJ1-3; D is ambiguous. Trimming removed 4 bases at V and 4 bases at J, with 15 bases between. This CDR3 has 15 residues. Germline V CDR1 and CDR2: SGDLS, YYNGEE. In DNA form, the CDR3 reads TGTGCCAGCAGCCAATCCGGGGATGAGGGAAACACCATATATTTT. Protein: CASSQSGDEGNTIYF.

CDR3 protein: CASIPIGLAVSHEQFF. DNA of the CDR3: TGTGCCAGCATCCCCATTGGGCTAGCGGTATCACATGAGCAGTTCTTC. This chain links TRBV11-2 with TRBJ2-1; 7 bases line up with TRBD2. The CDR3 length is 16 residues. The germline V gene encodes CDR1 SGHAT and CDR2 FQNNGV. Germline trimming cut 7 bases from V and 8 bases from J; bases unmatched to any gene: 17.

This clone was seen repeatedly, ten times or more. The V call is TRBV20-1, the J call TRBJ2-3, with D perhaps TRBD1 or TRBD2 (6 bases each). V dropped 0 bases and J dropped 4 bases, with 14 bases sitting between them. Germline V gene sequence: CDR1 DFQATT, CDR2 SNEGSKA (reference sequence). The CDR3 is 15 residues long. CDR3 sequence reads: CSARDRGVGADTQYF. The CDR3 nucleotides read TGCAGTGCTAGAGATAGGGGGGTGGGGGCAGATACGCAGTATTTT.

The genes are TRBV14 and TRBJ1-1, with 7 bases aligning to TRBD1. After removal of 4 bases from V and 5 bases from J, the junction contained 4 bases not matched to a gene. CDR1 is SGHDN, CDR2 FVKESK, per germline. This CDR3 region has 13 residues. The CDR3 sequence is CASSRRQGTEAFF. The CDR3 DNA is TGTGCCAGCAGCCGTCGACAGGGTACTGAAGCTTTCTTT. Full variable domain (remainder filled in from reference TRBV14 and TRBJ1-1): EAGVTQFPSHSVIEKGQTVTLRCDPISGHDNLYWYRRVMGKEIKFLLHFVKESKQDESGMPNNRFLAERTGGTYSTLKVQPAELEDSGVYFCASSRRQGTEAFFGQGTRLTVV.

This clone was counted at least ten times. The chain carries TRBV7-9 and TRBJ1-2; 8 positions match TRBD1. Germline V CDR1 and CDR2: SEHNR, FQNEAQ (reference sequence). V lost 5 bases and J lost 7; bases outside the gene matches: 9. The CDR3 contains 14 residues. In nucleotides, the CDR3 is TGTGCCAGCAGCCGTCAAACAGGGGGTGGTGGCTACACCTTC. It codes for CASSRQTGGGGYTF.

This chain uses TRBV19 with TRBJ2-7; D possibly corresponds to TRBD2 (6 bases). The CDR3 is made up of 15 amino acids. The germline gives CDR1 LNHDA, CDR2 SQIVND (reference sequence). The V gene lost 1 base and the J gene lost 1 base, with 11 bases spanning the gap. CDR3: CASSIAGDFSYEQYF. For the CDR3, the DNA is TGTGCCAGTAGTATAGCCGGGGACTTTTCCTACGAGCAGTACTTC.

In this sample, this clone turned up many times. CDR3 coding DNA: TGTGCCAGCAGTTACTCGGACAGGGGGGGCAATGAGCAGTTCTTC. Amino acid sequence: CASSYSDRGGNEQFF. V gene TRBV6-2 or TRBV6-3 combines with J gene TRBJ2-1, with 10 nucleotides matching TRBD1. V was pared by 0 bases and J by 6 bases, with 2 bases of the junction left unmatched. Germline V lookup: CDR1 MNHEY, CDR2 SVGEGT. The CDR3 loop spans 15 amino acids.

This clone showed up many times. The rearrangement links TRBV25-1 to TRBJ2-1; 10 bases are shared with TRBD2. Germline CDR1 reads MGHDK; CDR2 reads SYGVNS. V shed 8 bases and J 0 bases; nucleotides not matched to a gene: 4. The CDR3 sequence is 15 residues long. CDR3 nucleotide sequence: TGTGCCAGCGGAAGACTAGCGGGCTCCTACAATGAGCAGTTCTTC. Encoded protein: CASGRLAGSYNEQFF.